This T cell receptor beta chain was identified during a study of spatial heterogeneity in lung cancer. TCRdb re-derived calls from the 5' RACE reads in MiXCR, one entry per CDR3 protein. This table has about 7,400 distinct CDR3 sequences, roughly 7.5% appearing once. At least ten counts were recorded for this clonotype. The target antigen is unknown. Notes on the study in general: Counts of expanded alpha and beta TCRs within tumors tracked the tumor nonsynonymous mutation count.

Time point reported: sample taken at primary tumor resection. CDR1 is LGHDT and CDR2 is YNNKEL in the germline V gene (reference sequence). The length of the CDR3 is 16 residues. V was trimmed by 1 base and J by 2 bases, leaving 14 bases between them. The chain employs TRBV3-1 and TRBJ1-2; no clear D. The starting material was lung tumor tissue, obtained at surgery. This clonotype was sampled from a male donor with early-stage non-small cell lung cancer. In DNA, the CDR3 is TGTGCCAGCAGCCAAGGATTGGGTGGAGGGAACTATGGCTACACCTTC. Protein product: CASSQGLGGGNYGYTF.